This T cell receptor (beta chain) was retrieved from a study of cytomegalovirus exposure and HLA in healthy donors. Study outcomes and limitations: Later analysis associated a missense DCLRE1C variant with TCR beta V- and J-gene trimming. An analysis done earlier found most TCR beta V segments productive about 87% or about 30% of the time. TRBV6-2, TRBV6-3 and other indistinguishable V segments were excluded.

The PCR had 60 Vbeta and 13 Jbeta primers. This table comes from immunoSEQ multiplex PCR, and its TCRdb copy is limited to in-frame clones, with some not included. Of around 110,000 clones in the sample, over 60% were seen once. This CDR3 is 14 amino acids long. The germline V and J ends were trimmed by 6 bases and 3 bases, with 15 bases remaining between them. CDR1 is SGHTA and CDR2 is FQGNSA in the germline V gene. This clone was counted a few times. No antigen is known for it. This sequence originates from a man aged 25 to 45 in good health and CMV-seropositive. The V gene is TRBV7-2, the J gene TRBJ2-7; D may be TRBD2 (7 bases). Sequencing input: PBMCs. Here the CDR3 reads CASRMGGANYEQYF. In nucleotides, the CDR3 is TGTGCCAGCAGGATGGGGGGGGCCAACTACGAGCAGTACTTC.